This TCR beta chain was obtained from a study of radiation and T cells in renal cell carcinoma. The CDR3 sequence is 13 residues long. Trimming shortened V by 4 bases and J by 0 bases, and 6 bases separated the two germline ends. In germline, CDR1 is SGHVS, CDR2 FQNEAQ. The time point: blood 2 weeks post-SBRT. Treatment indicated: 15 Gy SBRT to primary tumor, nephrectomy 4 weeks later. Method: immunoSEQ multiplex PCR; TCRdb's copy keeps in-frame clones and lacks some. This table has about 58,000 clones, roughly 72% appearing once. This specimen was blood, taken from a patient whose treatment included radiotherapy and nephrectomy. The receptor was derived from a man in his sixties with renal cell carcinoma. The chain couples TRBV7-8 to TRBJ1-1; D unclear. The CDR3 here is CASSSRLNTEAFF. The CDR3 DNA sequence: TGTGCCAGCAGCTCCAGACTGAACACTGAAGCTTTCTTT. The whole variable domain, remainder taken from reference TRBV7-8 and TRBJ1-1, is GAGVSQSPRYKVAKRGQDVALRCDPISGHVSLFWYQQALGQGPEFLTYFQNEAQLDKSGLPSDRFFAERPEGSVSTLKIQRTQQEDSAVYLCASSSRLNTEAFFGQGTRLTVV.